Shown below are 12 T cell receptor beta chains from a single sample sequenced in a study of identical twins (dated by TCRdb to 2016 to 2018). Libraries were prepared through 5' RACE. The sequencer listed for this sample is Illumina HiSeq 2000. TCRdb reprocessing: public reads trimmed at Q25 with fastp, clones called with MiXCR, in-frame beta chains kept. Each record represents a unique CDR3 protein, reported with the most common genes and DNA among its rows. The sample contains about 480,000 distinct CDR3 sequences, 12% to 15% of them found a single time. In total, the top ten clones hold roughly 0.5% of the sample. The same sample was also used in a study of yellow fever vaccine responses in identical twins.

Sequencing used CD4+ T cells sorted from blood. The origin of the receptors is a woman aged 18-30 years in good health.

The chain is built from TRBV20-1 and TRBJ2-2; D possibly corresponds to TRBD1 (6 bases). This CDR3 has 15 amino acids. Per the germline V gene, CDR1 is DFQATT and CDR2 is SNEGSKA (reference sequence). Deletions cut 3 bases from V and 0 bases from J, with 11 bases between. Written as DNA, the CDR3 is TGCAGTGCTAGCGGGCAGGGGTCGAACACCGGGGAGCTGTTTTTT. Amino acid sequence: CSASGQGSNTGELFF.

V and J are TRBV4-3 and TRBJ1-2; TRBD1 aligns across 9 bases. V lost 0 bases, J lost 5 bases, and 7 bases stayed unmatched. The CDR3 is 16 amino acids. Germline CDR1 and CDR2: LGHNA and YSLEER. CDR3 nucleotides: TGCGCCAGCAGCCAAGATCCGGGACAGGGACGGTATGGCTACACCTTC. Translation gives CASSQDPGQGRYGYTF.

The chain joins TRBV5-1 to TRBJ2-3, with 8 positions matching TRBD2. The germline V gene encodes CDR1 SGHRS and CDR2 YFSETQ. The CDR3 covers 17 residues. J was trimmed by 1 base and V by 4 bases; bases with no gene match: 11. This CDR3 is CASSATPPAGGTDTQYF. CDR3 DNA: TGCGCCAGCAGCGCCACCCCACCAGCGGGAGGCACAGATACGCAGTATTTT.

V and J are TRBV30 and TRBJ1-2; D not certain. Trimming cost V 4 bases and J 7 bases, with 19 bases left between them. The CDR3 is made up of 14 amino acids. The germline V gene encodes CDR1 GTSNPN and CDR2 SVGIG (reference sequence). CDR3 sequence: CAWTREQSVFGYTF. Here the CDR3 DNA reads TGTGCCTGGACAAGGGAACAATCCGTCTTTGGCTACACCTTC. The complete variable domain, with remaining parts taken from reference TRBV30 and TRBJ1-2, reads SQTIHQWPATLVQPVGSPLSLECTVEGTSNPNLYWYRQAAGRGLQLLFYSVGIGQISSEVPQNLSASRPQDRQFILSSKKLLLSDSGFYLCAWTREQSVFGYTFGSGTRLTVV.

Only a few counts were recorded for this clonotype. The chain is built from TRBV16 and TRBJ2-7, with D possibly being TRBD1 (6 bases). Germline loops: CDR1 KGHSY, CDR2 FQNENV. The V gene lost 1 base and the J gene lost 2 bases, with 12 bases spanning the gap. The CDR3 is 15 residues long. CDR3 in DNA: TGTGCCAGCAGCCAATTAGGGGACAAAACCTACGAGCAGTACTTC. Protein product: CASSQLGDKTYEQYF.

Many counts were recorded for this clonotype. The CDR3 region is CASSRSRDDQPQHF. The CDR3 DNA is TGTGCCAGCAGTCGCTCCCGGGATGATCAGCCCCAGCATTTT. This chain links TRBV28 with TRBJ1-5; D remains ambiguous. Germline assignment: CDR1 MDHEN and CDR2 SYDVKM. The CDR3 spans 14 residues. V was shortened by 5 bases and J by 5 bases, with 13 bases between the two germline ends.

This chain joins TRBV7-9 and TRBJ2-7; D ambiguous. The CDR3 sequence is 14 residues long. Germline V gene lookup returns CDR1 SEHNR and CDR2 FQNEAQ (reference sequence). V dropped 1 base and J dropped 1 base, with 8 bases sitting between them. CDR3 amino acids: CASSLDPLSYEQYF. The CDR3 DNA is TGTGCCAGCAGCTTAGATCCCTTGTCCTACGAGCAGTACTTC.

The CDR3 reads CASSQEFTGSTDTQYF. The CDR3 DNA sequence: TGCGCCAGCAGCCAAGAATTTACAGGAAGCACAGATACGCAGTATTTT. This rearrangement joins TRBV4-3 to TRBJ2-3; D might be TRBD1 (5 bases). V lost 0 bases and J 0 bases, leaving 10 bases between the germline ends. The CDR3 spans 16 residues. The V gene's germline CDR1 is LGHNA and CDR2 YSLEER.

The gene calls are TRBV25-1 and TRBJ2-3; D not resolved. The CDR3 consists of 14 residues. Looked up from germline, CDR1 is MGHDK and CDR2 is SYGVNS. The V gene lost 5 bases and the J gene lost 0 bases, with 9 bases spanning the gap. As DNA, the CDR3 is TGTGCCAGCAGTAAGGAGACAAGCACAGATACGCAGTATTTT. It yields the protein CASSKETSTDTQYF.

This clonotype came up many times. The V gene is TRBV29-1, the J gene TRBJ2-1, with 14 bases matching TRBD2. The CDR3 runs to 15 residues. V dropped 6 bases and J dropped 5; count of bases not matched to a gene: 6. Germline CDR1 SQVTM, CDR2 ANQGSEA. DNA of the CDR3: TGCAGCGTCGCGCGACTAGCGGGAGGGGACAATGAGCAGTTCTTC. Encoded protein: CSVARLAGGDNEQFF.

This rearrangement joins TRBV6-1 to TRBJ1-3; tentative D call: TRBD1 (6 bases). Germline V gene lookup returns CDR1 MNHNS and CDR2 SASEGT. The CDR3 is made up of 15 amino acids. The V end lost 6 bases, the J end lost 0 bases, and 12 bases lay between the germline ends. The CDR3 reads CASRAPGASGNTIYF. CDR3 nucleotides: TGTGCCAGCAGGGCCCCAGGGGCCTCTGGAAACACCATATATTTT.

CDR3 region: CASSLVGGGLQTQYF. The CDR3 DNA reads as TGCGCCAGCAGCTTGGTCGGTGGAGGGCTGCAGACCCAGTACTTC. This sequence joins TRBV5-1 and TRBJ2-5; possibly TRBD2 for D (6 bases). Germline assignment: CDR1 SGHRS and CDR2 YFSETQ. V was pared by 0 bases and J by 6 bases, with 15 bases between. The CDR3 totals 15 residues.